What follows are 3 T cell receptor beta chains derived from one specimen sequenced in a study of T cells in Graves' hyperthyroidism and ophthalmopathy (dated by TCRdb to the late 2010s). Library method: multiplex PCR. The run used an Illumina HiSeq 2000. The TCR beta CDR3 regions were amplified from RNA transcripts. The TCR CDR3 was subjected to a first round of RT-PCR using the HTBI primer set and the Qiagen OneStep RT-PCR kit. Using fastp at Q25 and MiXCR, TCRdb reprocessed the public reads and kept productive beta chains. Rows with one shared CDR3 protein collapse into an entry with the most common genes and DNA. This sample has about 480,000 distinct CDR3 sequences in its table, and roughly 14% of those were observed once. The top ten clonotypes cover under 20% of the sample. Sequencing was performed on blood. The receptors were gathered from a woman aged 18 to 35 with Graves' hyperthyroidism.

This chain links TRBV25-1 with TRBJ1-3; 7 bases agree with TRBD1. After removal of 5 bases from V and 4 bases from J, the junction contained 5 bases not matched to a gene. From germline, CDR1 is MGHDK and CDR2 SYGVNS. The CDR3 is 14 residues long. CDR3 in DNA: TGTGCCAGCAGTCCACAGGGGCGAGGAAACACCATATATTTT. Amino acids: CASSPQGRGNTIYF.

The chain uses TRBV6-4 and TRBJ2-7; D is tentatively TRBD1 or TRBD2 (5 bases each). Trimming shortened V by 3 bases and J by 3 bases, and 6 bases separated the two germline ends. Germline V lookup: CDR1 MRHNA, CDR2 SNTAGT. CDR3 length: 12 residues. CDR3 sequence reads: CASSEGDYEQYF. The CDR3 nucleotides read TGTGCCAGCAGTGAGGGGGACTACGAGCAGTACTTC.

The chain carries TRBV5-5 and TRBJ2-5; D is possibly TRBD2 (6 bases). The germline V gene has CDR1 SGHKS and CDR2 YYEKEE (reference sequence). The length of the CDR3 is 14 residues. Trimming removed 7 bases at V and 1 base at J, with 14 bases between. The CDR3 sequence: CASLLTGGQETQYF. DNA for the CDR3: TGTGCCAGCCTATTAACCGGGGGCCAAGAGACCCAGTACTTC.